The present T cell receptor beta chain was sequenced within a study of T-cell reconstitution after alpha-beta-depleted transplantation in children. This sample's TCRbeta library carried unique molecular identifier barcodes. In TCRdb, the PCR reads were re-called with MiXCR into one record per CDR3 protein. The sample holds some 120,000 distinct CDR3 sequences, around a tenth seen once. This clonotype was observed many times. Germline CDR1 is SGHRS and CDR2 is YFSETQ. The CDR3 contains 16 residues. The V and J ends lost 1 base and 9 bases respectively, with 22 bases between them. The source is a girl in the first two years of life who had a stem cell transplant for combined immunodeficiency, so the T cells may come from the graft donor. The chain links TRBV5-1 to TRBJ2-5; D might be TRBD1 or TRBD2, each matching 6 bases. The specimen comprised PBMCs, mostly from graft donor cells, sampled 180 days after TCRalphabeta/CD19-depleted stem cell transplant. CDR3 coding DNA: TGCGCCAGCAGCTTGACACCCGACAGGAGCAGCGGGTCCCAGTACTTC. Encoded protein: CASSLTPDRSSGSQYF.